The next 5 T cell receptor beta chains were all read from a single sample in a study of neurological immune-mediated disorders. TCRdb processed the 5' RACE reads anew with MiXCR; each CDR3 protein has one entry. The table includes approximately 100,000 distinct CDR3 sequences, roughly 3.3% detected once. The sequencing sample was made of PBMCs. The receptor source for this set is a woman in her fifties or sixties with multiple sclerosis.

This clonotype occurred many times. The chain joins TRBV5-1 to TRBJ2-7; D is unclear. Germline lookup yields CDR1 SGHRS and CDR2 YFSETQ. The CDR3 runs 13 residues. Between the trimmed V and J ends, which lost 3 bases and 4 bases, there was a span of 11 bases. CDR3 nucleotides: TGCGCCAGCAGCTCGTCCCCTGGGTACGAGCAGTACTTC. This codes for CASSSSPGYEQYF.

This clonotype has a count of ten or more. This chain links TRBV7-2 with TRBJ1-1, with no clear D. CDR1 is SGHTA and CDR2 is FQGNSA in the germline V gene. V lost 1 base to trimming and J lost 1 base, with 7 bases between them. The CDR3 covers 14 residues. Here the CDR3 DNA reads TGTGCCAGCAGCTTAGAATTCGGGAACACTGAAGCTTTCTTT. This encodes CASSLEFGNTEAFF.

Ten or more counts support this clonotype. The genes are TRBV7-9 and TRBJ2-5; 7 nucleotides agree with TRBD2. J gave up 2 bases and V 8 bases, and 14 bases lay outside the gene matches. The CDR3 is 16 amino acids. Germline loops: CDR1 SEHNR, CDR2 FQNEAQ (reference sequence). Here the CDR3 DNA reads TGTGCCAGCTCGGATCGACTAGCACCTTCGCAAGAGACCCAGTACTTC. Translating it yields CASSDRLAPSQETQYF.

A word on this clonotype: Being one base from a much bigger clone, this may be a read error. No conserved phenylalanine or tryptophan is present at the end of the CDR3, so a read error is the likely explanation. The V gene is TRBV7-8, the J gene TRBJ1-2, with 8 bases matching TRBD1. From germline, CDR1 is SGHVS and CDR2 FQNEAQ. CDR3 size: 11 residues. Trimming cost V 6 bases and J 8 bases; bases outside gene matches: 2. The CDR3 spells CASRDRDGYTL. Written as DNA, the CDR3 is TGTGCCAGCAGGGACAGGGACGGCTACACCCTC.

This clonotype appeared many times. V usage is TRBV7-9 and J usage is TRBJ2-7; perhaps TRBD2 as D (6 bases). Germline assignment: CDR1 SEHNR and CDR2 FQNEAQ (reference sequence). The CDR3 spans 12 residues. Trimming shortened V by 5 bases and J by 6 bases, and 11 bases separated the two germline ends. The CDR3 region is CASSRGETEQYF. The CDR3 DNA reads as TGTGCCAGCAGCCGCGGGGAGACCGAGCAGTACTTC.